This T cell receptor (beta chain) was profiled in a study of cytomegalovirus exposure and HLA in healthy donors (dated by TCRdb to about 2017). Broadly, across the study: In an earlier analysis of about 560 of the donors, 276 Gb of sequence data and approximately 100 million unique TCR beta sequences from about 179 million T cells were reported. An early release covering 550 to 700 HLA-typed donors comprised about 300 gigabases of sequencing data and approximately 85 million unique TCR sequences. Among the roughly 400 genotyped donors, around 81% belonged to the genetic ancestry cluster associated with self-reported Caucasian donors. The aim of the study was to test whether cataloging public T cell receptors could identify signatures of past pathogen exposure. The T cell repertoires of 666 subjects were profiled by immunosequencing and related to cytomegalovirus serostatus. A separate validation cohort of over 95 different subjects was used in addition to the roughly 720-subject first cohort. High-throughput TCR immunosequencing, statistical association of individual TCRs with disease status, and machine learning were combined to predict cytomegalovirus infection status. To study patterns of TCR occurrence, a later analysis re-analyzed previously published TCR beta repertoires from several hundred donors and added high-resolution HLA genotyping. The later analysis used no new phenotypic data to find candidate immune exposures, relying instead on TCR beta sequences and their occurrence across donors. In an earlier analysis of roughly 580 of the donors, high-throughput TCR beta sequencing was used to judge whether each TCR beta V gene segment behaved as functional or pseudogenic. Donor age, sex, ethnicity and CMV serostatus were collected together with the repertoire data. In a later genetic analysis, genome-wide SNP genotypes for about three fifths of the roughly 670 donors were used, and that subset was treated as a discovery cohort. All discovery cohort repertoires had been generated using a single sequencing platform. HLA typing covered class I and class II loci at four-digit resolution. Typing coverage differed by locus: A, B, C, DRB1 and DQB1 were typed in roughly 620-640 donors, DQA1 in about 500, DPA1 in around 610, and DPB1 in about 450. About five DR-DQ haplotypes were treated as single units for association and clustering because of strong linkage in the cohort. Among several hundred genotyped donors of the cohort, an average of about 240,000 unique TCR beta nucleotide sequences was sequenced per donor, of which roughly 18% were non-productive. Overall results and qualifications from the work: The study gave a list of some 150 TCR beta chains associated with cytomegalovirus. According to a later genetic analysis, donors in an Asian-associated ancestry cluster had fewer N-insertions in productive TCRs than the roughly 700-donor mean. The earlier analysis of about 600 of the donors excluded roughly 16 rarely observed V segments, including chromosome 9 orphons, because counts were too low. Some IMGT-functional V segments, including TRBV6-2 and TRBV6-3, could not be distinguished by the 87-base-pair reads and were therefore excluded. Presence/absence analyses assumed roughly uniform sequencing depth across donors, an assumption that may not hold. A later analysis associated 15,000 to 20,000 TCR beta sequences with specific HLA alleles at a false discovery rate of 0.05. Three of the identified cytomegalovirus-associated TCR beta chains were confirmed in vitro to be specific for cytomegalovirus antigens. Correlated functional status among segregating V segments might be attributable to linkage disequilibrium, but an unknown experimental factor could not be ruled out. When HLA alleles, especially DR and DQ, strongly co-occurred, attributing TCR associations to individual alleles was difficult. Because some donors lacked HLA typing at each locus, the association tests relied only on the typed subset. According to a later analysis, TCR association rates differed among HLA loci, with DRB1 alleles showing the most associated TCRs and HLA-C alleles showing the fewest. In this cohort, only TCR beta chains were sequenced, and detectable features were limited by the absence of alpha or paired-chain data. Most TCR sequences were observed very rarely across donors, whereas some public TCRs were present in many individuals. In a later analysis, HLA-associated TCR beta chains showed more clonal expansion and lower generation probabilities than non-associated chains that were equally common. The classifier was reported to diagnose cytomegalovirus status with high specificity and sensitivity in both the original cohort and the validation cohort. Most CMV-associated TCR beta chains appeared to be HLA-restricted in a later analysis, and the HLA associations seemed to be driven largely by CMV exposure. A cluster of highly shared sequence variants was judged likely to be a technical artifact of the sequencing pipeline. It was suggested by the authors that the approach could potentially be generalized to other disease states and immunological phenotypes. In a later analysis, several top co-occurrence clusters were reported to appear linked to parvovirus B19, influenza, CMV and Epstein-Barr virus. V-gene and J-gene trimming of TCR beta chains was associated with a missense DCLRE1C variant in a later genetic analysis, and the association was replicated in an independent cohort. A further reported finding was that TCR beta sequences accurately predicted the HLA-A and HLA-B alleles for most subjects in the first cohort. For the cohort, immune exposure information was limited to CMV serostatus. An earlier analysis of roughly 570 of the donors showed that most TCR beta V segments appeared in productive rearrangements either about 90% or about 30% of the time, which broadly matched IMGT annotations.

The sample holds one count of this clone. Its antigen is not yet known. Base qualities were left out, and no much larger clone turns up one base away. V is cut by 1 base and J by 4 bases, and the space between the germline ends is 17 bases. CDR1 and CDR2 (GTSNPN, SVGIG) derive from the germline V gene (reference sequence). Counted from cysteine to phenylalanine, this CDR3 has 15 amino acids. The DNA shown is the 45-base CDR3, in frame from base 1. In total, about 650 healthy bone marrow donors made up the cohort. At the time of sampling, all cohort members were nominally healthy, though unrecorded immune exposures were likely present. The donor tested CMV seronegative, placing the donor among the 350 or so seronegative members of the cohort. Each donor provided a peripheral blood sample, and peripheral blood mononuclear cells were used for TCR beta sequencing. Genomic DNA was extracted from the blood cell samples with the Qiagen DNeasy Blood Extraction Kit.

To prepare the library, the immunoSEQ multiplex PCR assay was applied. The multiplex PCR relied on a mix of 60 forward primers for TCR Vbeta segments and 13 reverse primers for TCR Jbeta segments. The CDR3 region of rearranged TCR beta genes was amplified from genomic DNA with a multiplex PCR assay. On the Illumina HiSeq System, the amplified TCR beta libraries were sequenced as 87-base-pair reads. As for how the authors treated the data: A later analysis tallied 75 million to 95 million unique TCR beta chains across the 600 to 700 repertoires, and around 12 million of those chains were shared by two or more donors. A nearest-neighbor algorithm error-corrected the raw reads and collapsed the reads into unique sequences, merging closely related sequences to remove PCR and sequencing errors. To assign V, D and J gene segments, CDR3 sequences were aligned to IMGT reference sequences. Each retained sequence needed at least a six-nucleotide match to both a V gene segment and a J gene segment. Rearrangements were called productive when the CDR3 lacked stop codons and stayed in frame with V and J; all others were non-productive. CDR3 was defined according to IMGT convention as the region running from the second conserved V-encoded cysteine to the conserved J-encoded phenylalanine. In an earlier analysis of approximately 500 of the donors, sequences lacking an unambiguous match to a single V gene segment were excluded. An earlier analysis of over 450 of the donors classified V segments as functional when productive rearrangements were above 56.7% and as segregating when the standard deviation between donors was above 5%. A statistical classification framework was built to diagnose cytomegalovirus status from the catalog of TCR beta chain sequences. In a later analysis, TCR nucleotide sequences were compared against IMGT/GENE-DB human TR gene sequences so that V and J genes could be assigned. Using the TCRdist pipeline, a later analysis assigned CDR3 sequences along with most-parsimonious VDJ recombination scenarios. In a later analysis, every TCR beta chain was defined by the combination of its CDR3 amino acid sequence and its V-gene family, and reads without a unique V-gene family were dropped. As a way to deal with suspected cross-contamination and a sequencing artifact, a later analysis dropped hundreds of nucleotide sequences that were highly shared and had low generation probability. In a later analysis, a clonal expansion index was calculated for each public chain from normalized within-repertoire ranks of inferred template counts. A later analysis computed generation probabilities with a VDJ recombination model fitted to out-of-frame rearrangements, and checked the results against IGoR. In a later analysis, hypergeometric tests were used to score TCR-TCR, TCR-HLA and TCR-CMV co-occurrence, with a repertoire-size bias correction applied to TCR pairs. In a later analysis, false discovery rates were estimated by permuting HLA or CMV assignments 20 times. In a later analysis, co-occurring TCRs were grouped using DBSCAN, and TCRdist sequence similarity was added for clustering within HLA-allele-positive subsets. Co-occurrence clustering excluded repertoires with fewer than 30,000 or more than 120,000 public chains, plus five with anomalous nucleotide sharing. TCRdb limited this immuneACCESS table to in-frame rearrangements with V and J called. A share of clones is missing; checked studies link under half to unresolved V genes, and the rest is unexplained. V and J calls plus clone size are reproduced from that table; the DNA served to infer D and trimming. The sample includes around 200,000 clones, with 82% observed a single time. The top ten clones comprise 2.5% to 3% of the sample.

Sequencing was carried out using PBMCs. The sequence was collected from a woman aged 35 to 49 in good health and CMV-seronegative. The rearrangement joined TRBV30 to TRBJ2-7; matching of 5 bases hints at TRBD1 as the D gene. CDR3 sequence: CAWSAPKTARYEQYF. The sequenced DNA: TGTGCCTGGAGTGCCCCGAAGACAGCTAGATACGAGCAGTACTTC. The variable domain in full, with residues beyond the CDR3 obtained from the reference TRBV30 and TRBJ2-7 genes, is SQTIHQWPATLVQPVGSPLSLECTVEGTSNPNLYWYRQAAGRGLQLLFYSVGIGQISSEVPQNLSASRPQDRQFILSSKKLLLSDSGFYLCAWSAPKTARYEQYFGPGTRLTVT.